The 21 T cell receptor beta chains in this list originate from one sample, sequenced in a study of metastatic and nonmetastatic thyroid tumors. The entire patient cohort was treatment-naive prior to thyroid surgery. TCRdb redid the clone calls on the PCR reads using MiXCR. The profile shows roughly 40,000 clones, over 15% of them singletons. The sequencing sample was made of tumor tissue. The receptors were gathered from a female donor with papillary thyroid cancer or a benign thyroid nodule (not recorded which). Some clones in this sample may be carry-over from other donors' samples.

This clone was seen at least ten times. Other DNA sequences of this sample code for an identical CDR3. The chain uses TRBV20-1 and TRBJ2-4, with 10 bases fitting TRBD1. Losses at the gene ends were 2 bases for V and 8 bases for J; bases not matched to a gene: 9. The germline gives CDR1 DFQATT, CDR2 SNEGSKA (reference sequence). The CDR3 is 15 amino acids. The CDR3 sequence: CSARLPRDRGHIQYF. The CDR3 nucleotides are TGCAGTGCTAGACTTCCCCGGGACAGGGGCCACATTCAGTACTTC.

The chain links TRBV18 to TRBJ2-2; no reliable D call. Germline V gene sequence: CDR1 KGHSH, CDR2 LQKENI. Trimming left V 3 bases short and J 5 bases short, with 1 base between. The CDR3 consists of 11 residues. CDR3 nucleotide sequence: TGTGCCAGCTCACCGACCGGGGAGCTGTTTTTT. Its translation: CASSPTGELFF.

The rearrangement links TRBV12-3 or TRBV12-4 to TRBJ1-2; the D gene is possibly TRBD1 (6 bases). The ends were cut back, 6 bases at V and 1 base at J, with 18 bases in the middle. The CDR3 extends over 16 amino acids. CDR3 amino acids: CASRKGGGRYNYGYTF. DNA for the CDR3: TGTGCCAGCAGGAAGGGTGGGGGCAGATATAACTATGGCTACACCTTC.

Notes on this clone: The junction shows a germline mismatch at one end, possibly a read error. CDR3 region: CASSLSGTDTQYF. As DNA, the CDR3 is TGTGCCAGCAGCTTATCAGGGACAGATACACAGTATTTT. The gene calls are TRBV7-2 and TRBJ2-3, with 7 bases matching TRBD1. The CDR3 runs to 13 residues. Germline CDR1 reads SGHTA; CDR2 reads FQGNSA.

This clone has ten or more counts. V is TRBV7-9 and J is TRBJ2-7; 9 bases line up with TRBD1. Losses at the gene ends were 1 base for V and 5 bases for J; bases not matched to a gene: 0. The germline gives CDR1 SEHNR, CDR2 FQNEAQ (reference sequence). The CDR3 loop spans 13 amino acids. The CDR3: CASSLGQGDEQYF. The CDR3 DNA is TGTGCCAGCAGCTTAGGACAGGGGGACGAGCAGTACTTC.

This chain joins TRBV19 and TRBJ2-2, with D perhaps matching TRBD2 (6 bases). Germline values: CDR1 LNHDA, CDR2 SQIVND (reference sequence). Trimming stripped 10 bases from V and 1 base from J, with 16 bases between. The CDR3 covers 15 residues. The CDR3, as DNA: TGTGCCATTCGACCCCAGGAGGGGAACACCGGGGAGCTGTTTTTT. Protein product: CAIRPQEGNTGELFF.

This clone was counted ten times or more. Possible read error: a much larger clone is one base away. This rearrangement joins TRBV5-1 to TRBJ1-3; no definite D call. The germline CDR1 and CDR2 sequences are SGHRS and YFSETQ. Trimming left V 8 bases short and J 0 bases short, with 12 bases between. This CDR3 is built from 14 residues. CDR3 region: CASREQGSGNTIYF. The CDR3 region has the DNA TGCGCCAGTAGGGAGCAAGGCTCTGGAAACACCATATATTTT.

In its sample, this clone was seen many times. The CDR3 spells CSARGDRGGNTEAFF. The CDR3 DNA sequence: TGCAGTGCTAGAGGTGACAGGGGTGGGAACACTGAAGCTTTCTTT. The V gene is TRBV20-1, the J gene TRBJ1-1, with TRBD1 matching over 8 bases. This CDR3 comprises 15 residues. Per the germline V gene, CDR1 is DFQATT and CDR2 is SNEGSKA (reference sequence). V trimming: 1 base; J trimming: 1 base; junction bases outside the gene matches: 5.

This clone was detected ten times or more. In nucleotides, the CDR3 is TGTGCCAGCAGCTTAGGGCAGTTCACTGAAGCTTTCTTT. This encodes CASSLGQFTEAFF. The gene calls are TRBV11-2 and TRBJ1-1; no clear D gene. This CDR3 contains 13 residues. Trimming left V 1 base short and J 4 bases short, with 7 bases between. CDR1 SGHAT and CDR2 FQNNGV come from the germline V gene.

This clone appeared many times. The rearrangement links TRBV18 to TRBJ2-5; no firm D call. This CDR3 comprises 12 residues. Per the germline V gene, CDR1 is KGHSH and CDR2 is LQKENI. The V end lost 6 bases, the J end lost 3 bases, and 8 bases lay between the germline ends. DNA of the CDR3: TGTGCCAGCTCCCCAGAAAAAGAGACCCAGTACTTC. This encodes CASSPEKETQYF.

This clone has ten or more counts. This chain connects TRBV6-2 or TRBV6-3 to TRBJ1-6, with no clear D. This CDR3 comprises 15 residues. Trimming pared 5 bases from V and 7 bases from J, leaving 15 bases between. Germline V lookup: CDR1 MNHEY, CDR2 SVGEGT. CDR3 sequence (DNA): TGTGCCAGCAGTGGAATTTGGTTCCCCAATTCACCCCTCCACTTT. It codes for CASSGIWFPNSPLHF.

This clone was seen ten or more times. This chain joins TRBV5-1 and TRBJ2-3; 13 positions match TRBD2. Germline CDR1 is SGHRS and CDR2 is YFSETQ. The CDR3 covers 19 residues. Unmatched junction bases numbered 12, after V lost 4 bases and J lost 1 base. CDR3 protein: CASSQATSGRAIGTDTQYF. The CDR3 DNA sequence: TGCGCCAGCAGCCAGGCCACTAGCGGGAGGGCCATTGGCACAGATACGCAGTATTTT.

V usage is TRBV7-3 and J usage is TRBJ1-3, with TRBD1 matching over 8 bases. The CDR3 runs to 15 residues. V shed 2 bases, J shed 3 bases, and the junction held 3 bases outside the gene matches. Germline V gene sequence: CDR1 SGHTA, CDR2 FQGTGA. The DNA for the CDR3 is TGTGCCAGCAGCTTATCAGGGGGCTTTGGAAACACCATATATTTT. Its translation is CASSLSGGFGNTIYF.

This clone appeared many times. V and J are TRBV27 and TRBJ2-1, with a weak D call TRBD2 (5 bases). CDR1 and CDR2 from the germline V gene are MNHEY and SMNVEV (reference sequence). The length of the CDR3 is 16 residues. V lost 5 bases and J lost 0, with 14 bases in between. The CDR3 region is CASSPRSGSSYNEQFF. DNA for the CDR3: TGTGCCAGCAGTCCAAGATCGGGGTCCTCCTACAATGAGCAGTTCTTC.

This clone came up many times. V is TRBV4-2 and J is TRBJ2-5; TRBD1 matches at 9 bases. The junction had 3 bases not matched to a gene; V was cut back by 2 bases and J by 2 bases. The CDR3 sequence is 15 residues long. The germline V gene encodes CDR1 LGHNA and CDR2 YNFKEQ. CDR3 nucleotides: TGTGCCAGCAGCCAACCCGGGACAGGGCAAGAGACCCAGTACTTC. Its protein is CASSQPGTGQETQYF.

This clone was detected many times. The CDR3 DNA reads TGCAGTGCTAGGGGGCAGTATAATTCACCCCTCCACTTT. This translates into CSARGQYNSPLHF. V and J are TRBV20-1 and TRBJ1-6; tentatively, D is TRBD1 (5 bases). The germline CDR1 and CDR2 sequences are DFQATT and SNEGSKA (reference sequence). V shed 3 bases and J shed 4 bases, with 7 bases lying between them. The CDR3 is made up of 13 amino acids.

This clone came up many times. The CDR3 reads CASSLGSADQETQYF. CDR3 DNA: TGTGCCAGCAGCTTAGGCTCAGCGGACCAAGAGACCCAGTACTTC. J is TRBJ2-5 and V is TRBV11-2; D perhaps matches TRBD2 (5 bases). The length of the CDR3 is 15 residues. Looked up from germline, CDR1 is SGHAT and CDR2 is FQNNGV. Trimming stripped 1 base from V and 0 bases from J, with 9 bases between. Full variable domain (outside the CDR3, taken from reference TRBV11-2 and TRBJ2-5): EAGVAQSPRYKIIEKRQSVAFWCNPISGHATLYWYQQILGQGPKLLIQFQNNGVVDDSQLPKDRFSAERLKGVDSTLKIQPAKLEDSAVYLCASSLGSADQETQYFGPGTRLLVL.

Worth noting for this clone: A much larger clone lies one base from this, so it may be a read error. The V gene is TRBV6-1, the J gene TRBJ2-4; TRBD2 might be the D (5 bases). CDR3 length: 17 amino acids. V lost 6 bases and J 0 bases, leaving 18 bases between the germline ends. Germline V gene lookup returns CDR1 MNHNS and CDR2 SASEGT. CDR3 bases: TGTGCCAGCAGACTCGGACGGGGTCTTCTAGCCAAAAACATTCAGTACTTC. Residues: CASRLGRGLLAKNIQYF.

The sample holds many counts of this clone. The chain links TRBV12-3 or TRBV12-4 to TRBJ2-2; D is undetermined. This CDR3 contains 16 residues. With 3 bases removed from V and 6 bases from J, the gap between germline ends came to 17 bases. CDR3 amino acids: CASSLVGLRVAGELFF. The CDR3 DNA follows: TGTGCCAGCAGTTTGGTAGGCCTTCGAGTCGCCGGGGAGCTGTTTTTT.

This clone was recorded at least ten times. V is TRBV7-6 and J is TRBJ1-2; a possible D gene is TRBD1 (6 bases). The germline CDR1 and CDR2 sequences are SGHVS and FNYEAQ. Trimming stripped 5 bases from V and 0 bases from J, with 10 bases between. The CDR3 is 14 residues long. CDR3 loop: CASSADRANYGYTF. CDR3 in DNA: TGTGCCAGCAGCGCGGACAGAGCTAACTATGGCTACACCTTC.

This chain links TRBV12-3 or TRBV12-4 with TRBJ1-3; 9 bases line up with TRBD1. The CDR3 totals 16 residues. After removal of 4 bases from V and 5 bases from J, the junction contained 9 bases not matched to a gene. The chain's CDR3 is CASSSDLQGARNTIYF. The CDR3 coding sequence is TGTGCCAGCAGTTCCGATCTACAGGGGGCGAGAAACACCATATATTTT.